The sequence of this T cell receptor beta chain was determined in a study of cytomegalovirus exposure and HLA in healthy donors. Vbeta (60) and Jbeta (13) primers were used in the PCR. The method was immunoSEQ multiplex PCR; TCRdb's version includes in-frame clones alone and lacks a portion of them. The sample lists 150,000 to 200,000 clones, around 77% occurring once. General study points: Per published accounts, TCR beta sequences correctly predicted the HLA-A and HLA-B alleles of most subjects. The authors listed around 150 TCR beta chains as cytomegalovirus-associated. A later analysis linked a missense variant in DCLRE1C to the trimming of TCR beta V and J genes. Per a later analysis, about 15,000 TCR beta sequences showed association with HLA alleles at 0.05 false discovery rate.

Germline lookup yields CDR1 LNHDA and CDR2 SQIVND (reference sequence). Trimming pared 5 bases from V and 0 bases from J, leaving 14 bases between. The CDR3 has 16 amino acids. Details on this clone: The antigen is unknown.

The genes are TRBV19 and TRBJ1-5; possible D gene TRBD1, 5 bases. This clonotype was obtained from a woman aged 40 to 50 in good health and CMV-seronegative. The sample comprised PBMCs. This CDR3 reads CASSSAGSYSNQPQHF. The CDR3, as DNA: TGTGCCAGTAGTTCCGCAGGGTCGTATAGCAATCAGCCCCAGCATTTT. Together with reference TRBV19 and TRBJ1-5, the CDR3 gives the full variable domain: DGGITQSPKYLFRKEGQNVTLSCEQNLNHDAMYWYRQDPGQGLRLIYYSQIVNDFQKGDIAEGYSVSREKKESFPLTVTSAQKNPTAFYLCASSSAGSYSNQPQHFGDGTRLSIL.